These 7 T cell receptor beta chains share one sample of origin, sequenced in a study of T-cell memory formation after mild COVID-19. MiXCR, applied by TCRdb to the 5' RACE reads, yields one record per CDR3 protein. The sample includes hundreds of thousands of distinct CDR3 sequences, 20% to 25% of them seen just once. Sequenced material: PBMCs or a T cell subset sorted from them (not recorded which). The receptors come from an adult woman who had mild COVID-19 (a few samples of this study predate the infection). Cell type and time point are not known.

This clonotype showed up just a few times. The chain joins TRBV14 to TRBJ2-7; no firm D call. The CDR3 is 15 residues long. V was clipped by 0 bases and J by 3 bases, with 12 bases between them. CDR1 SGHDN and CDR2 FVKESK come from the germline V gene. The CDR3: CASSQDYGRVYEQYF. The CDR3 DNA sequence: TGTGCCAGCAGCCAAGATTACGGCAGAGTCTACGAGCAGTACTTC.

The V call is TRBV25-1, the J call TRBJ2-4, with a possible D match to TRBD2 (5 bases). The length of the CDR3 is 12 residues. Germline loops: CDR1 MGHDK, CDR2 SYGVNS. Trimming took 1 base from V and 12 from J, leaving 10 bases between them. The CDR3 region is CASSESLDSQYF. The CDR3 DNA reads TGTGCCAGCAGTGAATCCCTGGACTCTCAGTACTTC.

The rearrangement uses TRBV21-1 and TRBJ1-1; the DNA was not used to check the table's D call, TRBD1. TRBV21-1 is annotated as a pseudogene. The CDR3 length is 15 residues. Written as DNA, the CDR3 is TGTGCCAGCAGGACGAAGGGACAGGGGTACACTGAAGCTTTCTTT. Translation gives CASRTKGQGYTEAFF.

Only a few counts were recorded for this clonotype. The rearrangement uses TRBV9 and TRBJ2-1; 8 bases align to TRBD2. CDR1 is SGDLS and CDR2 is YYNGEE in the germline V gene. This CDR3 has 12 residues. The V gene end was trimmed by 5 bases and the J gene end by 8 bases; junction bases not matched to a gene: 3. CDR3 sequence (DNA): TGTGCCAGCAGTTTAGCGGGGCATGAGCAGTTCTTC. Its protein is CASSLAGHEQFF.

V gene TRBV20-1 combines with J gene TRBJ2-1; D tentatively reads TRBD1 or TRBD2 (5 bases each). The V end was cut by 5 bases, the J end by 0 bases, with 14 bases between. The CDR3 covers 15 residues. The germline V gene encodes CDR1 DFQATT and CDR2 SNEGSKA (reference sequence). The chain's CDR3 is CSARQTGSSYNEQFF. As DNA, the CDR3 is TGCAGTGCTCGACAGACTGGGAGCTCCTACAATGAGCAGTTCTTC.

This clonotype was seen a handful of times. The V and J genes are TRBV4-1 and TRBJ2-3; a weak D match, TRBD2 (7 bases). V was cut by 0 bases and J by 3 bases, with 13 bases left in between. Looked up from germline, CDR1 is MGHRA and CDR2 is YSYEKL. The CDR3 sequence is 16 residues long. CDR3 nucleotides: TGCGCCAGCAGCCAAGATCGCCGGGGGGCGACAGATACGCAGTATTTT. Translating gives CASSQDRRGATDTQYF.

This chain connects TRBV7-9 to TRBJ1-6; D uncertain. The V end was cut by 3 bases, the J end by 8 bases, with 5 bases between. The CDR3 runs to 12 residues. Germline assignment: CDR1 SEHNR and CDR2 FQNEAQ (reference sequence). In DNA, the CDR3 is TGTGCCAGCAGCTTTGAGGATTCACCCCTCCACTTT. The encoded protein is CASSFEDSPLHF.